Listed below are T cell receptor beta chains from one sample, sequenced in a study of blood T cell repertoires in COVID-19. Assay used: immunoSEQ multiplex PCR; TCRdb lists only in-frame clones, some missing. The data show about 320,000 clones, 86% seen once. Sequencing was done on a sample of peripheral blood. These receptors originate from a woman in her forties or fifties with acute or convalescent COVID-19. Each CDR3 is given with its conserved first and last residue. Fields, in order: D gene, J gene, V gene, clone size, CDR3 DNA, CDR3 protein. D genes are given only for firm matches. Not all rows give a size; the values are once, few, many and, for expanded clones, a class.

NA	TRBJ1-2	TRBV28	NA	TGTGCCAGCAGTTCCCCGAGGGGGGGCTATGGCTACACCTTC	CASSSPRGGYGYTF
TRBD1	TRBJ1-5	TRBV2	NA	TGTGCCAGCAGTGATCAGGGACAGAGCAATCAGCCCCAGCATTTT	CASSDQGQSNQPQHF
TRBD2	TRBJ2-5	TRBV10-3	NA	TGTGCCATCAGTGAGTCGATTTGGGGACTAGCGGGAGACGAGGAGACCCAGTACTTC	CAISESIWGLAGDEETQYF
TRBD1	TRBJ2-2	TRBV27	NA	TGTGCCAGCAGTTCGGCACAGGGGGCGCGTGGGGAGCTGTTTTTT	CASSSAQGARGELFF
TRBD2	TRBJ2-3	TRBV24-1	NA	TGTGCCACTTCCGACATGGCTAGCGGGAGCACAGATACGCAGTATTTT	CATSDMASGSTDTQYF
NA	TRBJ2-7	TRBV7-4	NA	TGTGCCAGCAGCCAACGGACTTTTACCTCCTACGAGCAGTACTTC	CASSQRTFTSYEQYF
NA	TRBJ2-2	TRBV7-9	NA	TGTGCCAGCAGGGACACCAACACCGGGGAGCTGTTTTTT	CASRDTNTGELFF
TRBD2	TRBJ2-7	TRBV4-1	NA	TGCGCCAGCAGCCTGGGGGAGGGCACCTACGAGCAGTACTTC	CASSLGEGTYEQYF
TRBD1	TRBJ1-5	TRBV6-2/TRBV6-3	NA	TGTGCCAGCAGTTACAGTGAGAGACAGGGTCACGGCAATCAGCCCCAGCATTTT	CASSYSERQGHGNQPQHF
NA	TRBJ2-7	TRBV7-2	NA	TGTGCCAGCAGCACGGGACAAAGCTCCTACGAGCAGTACTTC	CASSTGQSSYEQYF
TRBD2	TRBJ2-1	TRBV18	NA	TGTGCCAGCTCCTCGGGACTAGCGGACAATGAGCAGTTCTTC	CASSSGLADNEQFF
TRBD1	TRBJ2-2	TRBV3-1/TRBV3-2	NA	TGTGCCAGCAGCCCCCGGGACAGGGCCGGGGAGCTGTTTTTT	CASSPRDRAGELFF
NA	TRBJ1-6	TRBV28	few	TGTGCCAGCAGTACTTACAGAAATTCACCCCTCCACTTT	CASSTYRNSPLHF
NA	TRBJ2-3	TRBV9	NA	TGTGCCAGCAGCACGGACAGTCGCACAGATACGCAGTATTTT	CASSTDSRTDTQYF
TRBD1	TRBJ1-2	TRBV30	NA	TGTGCCTGGACCGTCGCCCGAACGAGTCAGGGGGCCAACCTCAACTATGGCTACACCTTC	CAWTVARTSQGANLNYGYTF
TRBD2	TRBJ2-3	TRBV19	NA	TGTGCCAGTAGTATCGGGTGGGGGACTAATGGAGATACGCAGTATTTT	CASSIGWGTNGDTQYF
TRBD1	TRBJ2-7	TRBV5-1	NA	TGCGCCAGCAGCTCTGGACAGGGGGCCTACGAGCAGTACTTC	CASSSGQGAYEQYF
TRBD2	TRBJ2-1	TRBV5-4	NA	TGTGCCAGCAGCAGTAGCGGGAGTGGCTACAATGAGCAGTTCTTC	CASSSSGSGYNEQFF
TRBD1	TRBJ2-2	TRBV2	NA	TGTGCCAGCAGGGGACAGTTTTCTACCGGGGAGCTGTTTTTT	CASRGQFSTGELFF
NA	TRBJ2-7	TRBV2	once	TGTGCCAGCAGTGTGCGGGGATTTGGAGCTTACGAGCAGTACTTC	CASSVRGFGAYEQYF
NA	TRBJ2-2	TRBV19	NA	TGTGCCAGTACCAGCCTAGGAGCCGGGGAGCTGTTTTTT	CASTSLGAGELFF
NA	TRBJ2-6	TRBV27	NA	TGTGCCAGCAGACCTACAGGGACCTCTGGGGCCAACGTCCTGACTTTC	CASRPTGTSGANVLTF
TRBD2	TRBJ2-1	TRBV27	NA	TGTGCCAGCGGACTAGCGGGAGACAATGAGCAGTTCTTC	CASGLAGDNEQFF
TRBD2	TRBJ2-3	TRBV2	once	TGTGCCAGCAGTGAATCCCGGACTAGCGGGAGGGCCCGCAGAGATACGCAGTATTTT	CASSESRTSGRARRDTQYF
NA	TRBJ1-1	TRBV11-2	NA	TGTGCCAGCAGCTCAATGACATATTACACTGAAGCTTTCTTT	CASSSMTYYTEAFF
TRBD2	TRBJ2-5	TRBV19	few	TGTGCCAGTAATGGTGGACTAGCGGGGCAAGAGACCCAGTACTTC	CASNGGLAGQETQYF
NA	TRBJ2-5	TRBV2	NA	TGTGCCAGCAGTGATTTAGTGACTATCGAGACCCAGTACTTC	CASSDLVTIETQYF
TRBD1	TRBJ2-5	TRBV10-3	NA	TGTGCCATCAGTGAGCCGGCCCCCTGGACAGGGATTCGAGAGACCCAGTACTTC	CAISEPAPWTGIRETQYF
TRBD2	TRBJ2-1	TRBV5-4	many	TGTGCCAGCAGCATCGGGGGGACCTACAATGAGCAGTTCTTC	CASSIGGTYNEQFF
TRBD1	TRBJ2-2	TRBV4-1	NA	TGCGCCAGCAGCGCGGGACAGGGGCCCGGGGAGCTGTTTTTT	CASSAGQGPGELFF
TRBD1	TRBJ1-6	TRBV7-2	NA	TGTGCCAGCAGCTTCTTGGGACAGGCGGTTTCACCCCTCCACTTT	CASSFLGQAVSPLHF
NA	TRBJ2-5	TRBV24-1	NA	TGTGCCACCAGCGATCCGGGACTCGACCAGACCCAAGAGACCCAGTACTTC	CATSDPGLDQTQETQYF
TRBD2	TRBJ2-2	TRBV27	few	TGTGCCAGCAGTTCCCTAGCGGGAGCCCCCGGGGAGCTGTTTTTT	CASSSLAGAPGELFF
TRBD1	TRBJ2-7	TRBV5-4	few	TGTGCCAGCAGCTCGCAGGGGGAGTACGAGCAGTACTTC	CASSSQGEYEQYF
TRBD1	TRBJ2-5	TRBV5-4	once	TGTGCCAGCAGCGGAGGGACAGGGGTTCAAGAGACCCAGTACTTC	CASSGGTGVQETQYF